The clone carrying this T cell receptor beta chain was counted a few times. Its antigen is not identified. The data were obtained in a study of CD8 T cells in ankylosing spondylitis. Regarding the study as a whole: Clones tied to disease were said to be significantly enriched in matched ankylosing spondylitis synovial fluid. Disease-linked clones bore a CD8+ phenotype, appearing relatively rarely in peripheral blood. Ankylosing spondylitis blood appeared to carry a characteristic TCR beta motif of roughly eight highly homologous variants.

Making the TCR beta libraries involved quantitative 5'-RACE with molecular barcodes. One entry per CDR3 protein, called by TCRdb with MiXCR from the 5' RACE reads. The sample consists of about 800,000 distinct CDR3 sequences, 10% to 15% of them appearing once. This TCR came from a male donor with ankylosing spondylitis. What was sequenced was blood, either unsorted or a sorted T cell fraction (not recorded which).

The CDR3 loop is CASSFTGDEQYF. The CDR3 nucleotides are TGTGCCAGCAGCTTTACAGGGGACGAGCAGTACTTC. J is TRBJ2-7 and V is TRBV7-9; 7 bases are a match to TRBD1. Germline trimming cut 3 bases from V and 5 bases from J; bases unmatched to any gene: 1. Germline CDR1 SEHNR, CDR2 FQNEAQ (reference sequence). There are 12 residues in the CDR3.